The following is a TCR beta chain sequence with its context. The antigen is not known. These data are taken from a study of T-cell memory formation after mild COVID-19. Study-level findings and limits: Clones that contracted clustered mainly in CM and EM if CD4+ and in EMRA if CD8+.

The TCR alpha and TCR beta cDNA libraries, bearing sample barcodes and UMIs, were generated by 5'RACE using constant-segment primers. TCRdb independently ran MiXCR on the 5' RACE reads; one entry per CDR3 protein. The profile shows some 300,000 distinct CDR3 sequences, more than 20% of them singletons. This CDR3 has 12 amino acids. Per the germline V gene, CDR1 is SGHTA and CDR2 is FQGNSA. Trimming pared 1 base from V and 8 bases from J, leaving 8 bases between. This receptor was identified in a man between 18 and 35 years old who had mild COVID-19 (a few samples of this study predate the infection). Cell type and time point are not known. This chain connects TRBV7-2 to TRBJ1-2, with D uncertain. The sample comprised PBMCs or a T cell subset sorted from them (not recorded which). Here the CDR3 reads CASSLGAGGYTF. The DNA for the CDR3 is TGTGCCAGCAGCTTAGGGGCAGGAGGCTACACCTTC.